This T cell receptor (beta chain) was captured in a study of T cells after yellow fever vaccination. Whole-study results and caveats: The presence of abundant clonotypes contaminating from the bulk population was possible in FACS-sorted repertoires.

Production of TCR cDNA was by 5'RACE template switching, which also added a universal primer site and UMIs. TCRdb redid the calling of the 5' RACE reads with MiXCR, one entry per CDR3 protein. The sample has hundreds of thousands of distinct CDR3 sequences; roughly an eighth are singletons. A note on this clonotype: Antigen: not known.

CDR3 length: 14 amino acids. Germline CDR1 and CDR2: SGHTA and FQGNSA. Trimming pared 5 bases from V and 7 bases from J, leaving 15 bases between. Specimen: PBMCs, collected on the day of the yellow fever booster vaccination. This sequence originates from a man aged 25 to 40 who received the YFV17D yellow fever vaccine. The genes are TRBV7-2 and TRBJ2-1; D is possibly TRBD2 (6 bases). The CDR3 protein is CASSPRDSPNEQFF. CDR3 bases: TGTGCCAGCAGCCCCCGGGACTCTCCTAATGAGCAGTTCTTC. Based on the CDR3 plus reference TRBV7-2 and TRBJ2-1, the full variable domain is GAGVSQSPSNKVTEKGKDVELRCDPISGHTALYWYRQSLGQGLEFLIYFQGNSAPDKSGLPSDRFSAERTGGSVSTLTIQRTQQEDSAVYLCASSPRDSPNEQFFGPGTRLTVL.